This T cell receptor (beta chain) was sequenced in a study of T cell responses to AZD1222 COVID-19 vaccine. Study findings and constraints: No repertoire was sampled before or during the peak T cell response, only after it.

Turning to this clone: Its antigen is currently unknown.

Clones were read by immunoSEQ multiplex PCR, and TCRdb kept only the in-frame ones, dropping some. The sample has approximately 130,000 clones; 85% to 95% are singletons. CDR1 WSHSY and CDR2 SAAADI come from the germline V gene. The trim removed 6 bases at V and 2 bases at J, leaving 2 bases unmatched. The CDR3 covers 16 residues. The sequence was obtained from an adult in good health. V usage is TRBV10-2 and J usage is TRBJ2-2; TRBD2 aligns across 14 bases. Sequencing used peripheral blood, obtained on day 0 of AZD1222 vaccination. Here the CDR3 reads CASRGLAGANTGELFF. CDR3 DNA sequence: TGCGCCAGCAGGGGACTAGCGGGGGCCAACACCGGGGAGCTGTTTTTT.